The present TCR beta chain was sequenced within a study of T cell clonality in common variable immunodeficiency. General study results and limits: What drives increased CVID clonality needs T cell subpopulation sequencing. Links between repertoire features and CVID complications were heterogeneity-limited. Fewer deletions and N-nucleotide insertions were reportedly seen in common variable immunodeficiency TCR beta sequences.

Germline V gene sequence: CDR1 GTSNPN, CDR2 SVGIG (reference sequence). This CDR3 region has 13 residues. Blood samples were heparinized, roughly 5 to 8 ml per donor. Some clones are missing from TCRdb's copy, which holds only in-frame ones; the method was immunoSEQ multiplex PCR. Listed for the sample are under 50,000 clones, none seen a single time. Remarks on this clone: The antigen is unknown. Read coverage stops 3 residues before the CDR3 terminus; the germline J gene supplies the remainder.

The V gene is TRBV30, the J gene TRBJ2-3; possibly TRBD2 for D (6 bases). The sample comprised peripheral blood mononuclear cells. This TCR derives from a person aged 18 to 75 in good health. CDR3 sequence reads: CAWSVPPGRTQYF. The part of the CDR3 DNA that was read is TGTGCCTGGAGTGTACCCCCAGGGAGGACG.